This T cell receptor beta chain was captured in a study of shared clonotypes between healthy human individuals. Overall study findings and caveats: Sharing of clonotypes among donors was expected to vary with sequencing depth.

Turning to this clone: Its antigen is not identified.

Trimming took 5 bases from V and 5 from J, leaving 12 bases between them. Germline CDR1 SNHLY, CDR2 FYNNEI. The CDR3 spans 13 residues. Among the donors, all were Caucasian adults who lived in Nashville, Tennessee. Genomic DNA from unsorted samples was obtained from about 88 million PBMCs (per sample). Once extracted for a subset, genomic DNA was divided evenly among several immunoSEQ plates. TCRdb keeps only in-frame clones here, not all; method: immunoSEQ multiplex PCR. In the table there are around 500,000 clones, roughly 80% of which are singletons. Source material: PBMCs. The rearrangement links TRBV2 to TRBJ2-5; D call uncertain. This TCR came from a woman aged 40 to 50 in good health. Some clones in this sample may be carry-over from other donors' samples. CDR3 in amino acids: CASSMDQEETQYF. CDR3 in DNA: TGTGCCAGCAGTATGGACCAAGAGGAGACCCAGTACTTC. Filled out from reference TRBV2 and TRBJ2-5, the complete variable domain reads EPEVTQTPSHQVTQMGQEVILRCVPISNHLYFYWYRQILGQKVEFLVSFYNNEISEKSEIFDDQFSVERPDGSNFTLKIRSTKLEDSAMYFCASSMDQEETQYFGPGTRLLVL.